This T cell receptor beta chain is drawn from a study of shared clonotypes between healthy human individuals (dated by TCRdb to the early 2020s). Regarding the research as a whole: The cohort comprised two women and a few men aged 18 to 49 years. Between about 0.85 and 9.5 billion PBMCs per donor were obtained by leukapheresis. For each donor, three plates each were used for CD4 naive and CD4 memory, two plates were used for CD8 naive, and one plate was used for CD8 memory. To increase sequencing depth and limit assay-specific biases, different laboratories used diverse techniques to prepare libraries and sequence TCR repertoires. Blood TCR repertoires of roughly 5 healthy adults were deeply sequenced to estimate repertoire size and the extent of clonotype sharing between individuals.

This clone has a single count. Its antigen has not been determined. Base qualities are not recorded, but no much larger clone differs from it by a single base. The study at large found these results: Pairwise subsampling indicated that sequencing depth was expected to affect the degree of clonotype sharing among donors. Because the study included a small number of donors, the genetic and exposure-history diversity represented was limited. Naive subsets generally had larger estimated clonotype richness than memory subsets. Compared with non-shared clonotypes, the clonotypes found in all four sorted-subset donors had higher generation probabilities. Sampling was restricted to blood, and TCR repertoires in tissue are likely to differ from TCR repertoires in blood. Even with the large sequencing depth, rarefaction of the sorted-subset datasets indicated that sequencing was incomplete. About 5% of naive CD4, roughly 3.6% of naive CD8, around 2.3% of memory CD4, and approximately 0.39% of memory CD8 clonotypes were shared across several donors.

For the CD8 naive samples, CD45RO-negative cells were positively selected for CCR7, yielding a CD45RA+CCR7+ population from which TemRA cells were excluded. The donors were healthy, HIV-negative adults with no recently reported acute infections or vaccinations. Every donor was a Caucasian adult residing in Nashville, Tennessee, USA. After blood collection by leukapheresis, PBMCs were isolated using Ficoll-Histopaque density gradient centrifugation and then cryopreserved in the vapor phase of liquid nitrogen. Analytical flow cytometry was used to check the purity and quantity of each magnetically sorted T cell population. Each sorted fraction had its genomic DNA isolated and then quantified by UV absorbance on a Nanodrop 2000c. Using the deep immunoSEQ assay, TCR CDR3 regions were amplified from genomic DNA by multiplex PCR. Genomic DNA extracted from each cell subset was distributed evenly over all wells of several immunoSEQ 96-well plates, and each plate served as one replicate. For sorted subsets, about 200 ng genomic DNA, equal to 30,000 or so T cell genomes, was loaded into each replicate PCR. Purified libraries were measured with a Qubit 3.0 fluorometer, size-checked on a Bioanalyzer 2100, and measured again with the KAPA Library Quantification kit. Each immunoSEQ 96-well plate was sequenced on its own single-read 150-cycle Illumina NextSeq 550 flow cell. In the original analysis: The immunoSEQ output contained only junctional sequences without quality scores, so filtering could not match that applied to full-length reads. Sequences were annotated with PyIR, a Python wrapper for IgBLAST v1.9, using IMGT germline references to assign V/J genes and CDR3. Reads were removed for weak V/J assignments (E-value above 1e-6), missing CDR3, stop codons, out-of-frame junctions, or ambiguous translated residues. V3J clonotypes were defined as sequences sharing the same inferred V gene, J gene, and CDR3 amino acid sequence. To compute the percentage overlap between repertoires, the number of shared unique clonotypes was divided by the size of the smaller repertoire. Richness of each repertoire was evaluated using RTK rarefaction, the Chao1 estimator, and Recon v2.1 estimates of unobserved clonotypes. For all TCRbeta clonotypes obtained by the gDNA method from a handful of donors, generation probabilities were computed with OLGA. In its TCRdb copy, this immuneACCESS table keeps in-frame sequences only and misses some clones. Where compared with another copy, unresolved V genes explain less than half of these, and the others have no known cause. The V and J calls and clone size were taken over from that table, and D and trimming were inferred from the DNA. This sample holds around 2.1 million clones; about 93% were observed only once. Roughly 1.8% of the sample goes to the ten largest clones.

This TCR was sampled from a man between 18 and 29 years old in good health. Some clones in this sample may be carry-over from other donors' samples. The sample was naive CD8+ T cells from PBMCs. The cell subset or site label here, explained by the study, means: CD45RA+CCR7+.

This receptor has the CDR3 CSVDDGPGDIQYF. The DNA sequence reads TGCAGCGTTGATGACGGCCCGGGGGACATTCAGTACTTC. This chain joins TRBV29-1 to TRBJ2-4; a tentative D match to TRBD2 spans 6 bases. Per the germline V gene, SQVTM is the CDR1 and ANQGSEA is the CDR2. The CDR3, from cysteine to phenylalanine, totals 13 residues. Of all the DNA, just the CDR3 is kept, 39 bases in frame from base 1. The trim is 3 bases for V and 8 bases for J, with a gap of 14 bases between the germline ends.